The clone carrying this T cell receptor beta chain has a single count. With 5 bases removed from V and 2 bases from J, the gap between germline ends came to 16 bases. This CDR3 region has 14 residues. Germline assignment: CDR1 SQVTM and CDR2 ANQGSEA. The data derive from a study of blood T cell repertoires in COVID-19. Study-wide context: The cDNA or gDNA used as material had been derived from T cells, B-cell-depleted T cells, or PBMCs.

How the authors handled the data: Reference gene primer amplification in the assay estimated nucleated cell counts. Clones were read by immunoSEQ multiplex PCR, and TCRdb kept only the in-frame ones, dropping some. V, J and clone size are taken as reported in that table, and D and trimming were inferred from the DNA itself. The table has around 250,000 clones, 86% seen once. The specimen was peripheral blood. The TCR was taken from a man younger than 40 who had recovered from COVID-19. The chain couples TRBV29-1 to TRBJ2-7; D possibly corresponds to TRBD1 (6 bases). CDR3 nucleotides: TGCAGCGTTCAGACAGGACAGCCGACCTACGAGCAGTACTTC. Protein product: CSVQTGQPTYEQYF.